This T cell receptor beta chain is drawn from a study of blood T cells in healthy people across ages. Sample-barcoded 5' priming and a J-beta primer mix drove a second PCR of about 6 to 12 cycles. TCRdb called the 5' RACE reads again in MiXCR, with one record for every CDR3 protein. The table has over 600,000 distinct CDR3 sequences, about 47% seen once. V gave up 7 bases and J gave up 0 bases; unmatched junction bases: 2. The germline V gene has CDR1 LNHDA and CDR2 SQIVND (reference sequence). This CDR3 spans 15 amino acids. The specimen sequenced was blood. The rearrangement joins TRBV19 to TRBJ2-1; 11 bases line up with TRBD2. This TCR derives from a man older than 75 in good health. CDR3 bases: TGTGCCAGTATCGGGACTAGCGGCTCCTACAATGAGCAGTTCTTC. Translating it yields CASIGTSGSYNEQFF.